The 29 T cell receptor beta chains in this list originate from one sample, sequenced in a study of cytomegalovirus exposure and HLA in healthy donors. Use of 60 Vbeta and 13 Jbeta primers characterized the PCR. Here immunoSEQ multiplex PCR was the method, and the copy in TCRdb shows in-frame clones only, minus some. The sample contains around 300,000 clones, around 90% of which appear only once. The sequenced sample was PBMCs. The receptors shown here come from a young woman in good health and CMV-seronegative.

The V and J genes are TRBV6-1 and TRBJ1-1; no clear D. The CDR3 has 13 residues. Germline assignment: CDR1 MNHNS and CDR2 SASEGT. The V and J ends lost 2 bases and 5 bases respectively, with 9 bases between them. The CDR3 is CASSESAGTEAFF. In nucleotides, the CDR3 is TGTGCCAGCAGTGAATCGGCGGGGACTGAAGCTTTCTTT.

This chain connects TRBV6-5 to TRBJ1-1, with D unresolved. Germline CDR1 and CDR2: MNHEY and SVGAGI. The CDR3 spans 14 residues. V shed 8 bases and J shed 7 bases, with 20 bases lying between them. CDR3 residues: CASVRRGMAGEAFF. As DNA, the CDR3 is TGTGCCAGCGTTCGACGGGGTATGGCGGGTGAAGCTTTCTTT.

This rearrangement joins TRBV5-1 to TRBJ1-4, with unresolved D. With 2 bases removed from V and 2 bases from J, the gap between germline ends came to 10 bases. CDR1 is SGHRS, CDR2 YFSETQ, per germline. This CDR3 region has 15 residues. The CDR3 loop reads CASSLEGSTNEKLFF. The CDR3 DNA reads TGCGCCAGCAGCTTAGAGGGATCGACTAATGAAAAACTGTTTTTT.

This chain connects TRBV18 to TRBJ1-6; TRBD1 agrees at 9 bases. Germline V gene sequence: CDR1 KGHSH, CDR2 LQKENI. CDR3 size: 14 residues. V dropped 4 bases and J dropped 9; count of bases not matched to a gene: 4. The CDR3 reads CASSQQGAGSPLHF. CDR3 nucleotides: TGTGCCAGCTCACAACAGGGGGCCGGTTCACCCCTCCACTTT.

The chain joins TRBV7-9 to TRBJ1-6; D might be TRBD1 (5 bases). Germline CDR1 is SEHNR and CDR2 is FQNEAQ (reference sequence). The CDR3 is made up of 17 amino acids. The ends were cut back, 5 bases at V and 6 bases at J, with 20 bases in the middle. This CDR3 is CASSRGRGPGRNSPLHF. CDR3 DNA: TGTGCCAGCAGCCGGGGGAGGGGACCGGGACGTAATTCACCCCTCCACTTT.

There are a few counts of this clone. CDR3 amino acids: CASSPWAQAYNEQFF. The CDR3 nucleotides read TGTGCCAGCAGCCCGTGGGCACAGGCTTACAATGAGCAGTTCTTC. This rearrangement joins TRBV5-5 to TRBJ2-1; tentatively, D is TRBD1 (5 bases). Trimming took 4 bases from V and 4 from J, leaving 15 bases between them. The CDR3 runs 15 residues. CDR1 is SGHKS and CDR2 is YYEKEE in the germline V gene (reference sequence).

This clone was detected once. This chain uses TRBV5-1 with TRBJ1-1; a possible D gene is TRBD1 (5 bases). V was clipped by 4 bases and J by 2 bases, with 12 bases between them. The germline gives CDR1 SGHRS, CDR2 YFSETQ. CDR3 size: 14 residues. The CDR3 DNA reads TGCGCCAGCAGCCCGGGGGGGATAAACACTGAAGCTTTCTTT. It translates to CASSPGGINTEAFF.

The V gene is TRBV5-1, the J gene TRBJ2-7; 9 bases line up with TRBD1. With 0 bases clipped from V and 5 bases from J, the junction kept 3 bases outside the gene matches. This CDR3 is 14 amino acids long. Germline-derived CDR1 and CDR2 are SGHRS and YFSETQ. The CDR3 DNA reads as TGCGCCAGCAGCTTGGGTAGGGACAGGGACGAGCAGTACTTC. Residues: CASSLGRDRDEQYF.

The chain is built from TRBV5-1 and TRBJ2-7; 9 nucleotides agree with TRBD1. Germline loops: CDR1 SGHRS, CDR2 YFSETQ. This CDR3 is built from 15 residues. V shed 2 bases, J shed 2 bases, and the junction held 5 bases outside the gene matches. Written as DNA, the CDR3 is TGCGCCAGCAGCTTAAGGACAGGGGATCCCTACGAGCAGTACTTC. Amino acid sequence: CASSLRTGDPYEQYF.

This clone was seen a single time. This same CDR3 is encoded by further DNA sequences in the sample. This chain uses TRBV5-6 with TRBJ2-7; TRBD1 matches at 11 bases. The length of the CDR3 is 13 residues. CDR1 is SGHDT and CDR2 is YYEEEE in the germline V gene. With V trimmed by 4 bases and J by 6 bases, 3 bases remained unmatched. The CDR3 nucleotides read TGTGCCAGCAGCCTTGGGACAGGGGGCGAGCAGTACTTC. Translated: CASSLGTGGEQYF.

This chain uses TRBV7-2 with TRBJ1-4; 7 bases are shared with TRBD1. The CDR3 extends over 14 amino acids. The V gene's germline CDR1 is SGHTA and CDR2 FQGNSA. V lost 5 bases and J lost 8; bases outside the gene matches: 8. CDR3 region: CASSPDRVYEKLFF. For the CDR3, the DNA is TGTGCCAGCAGCCCTGACAGGGTTTACGAAAAACTGTTTTTT.

V and J are TRBV5-4 and TRBJ2-7, with TRBD2 identical over 7 bases. Germline V gene lookup returns CDR1 SGHNT and CDR2 YYREEE (reference sequence). V was clipped by 4 bases and J by 0 bases; unmatched bases: 7. CDR3 size: 15 residues. The DNA for the CDR3 is TGTGCCAGCAGCCCACCAGCGGGATCCTCCTACGAGCAGTACTTC. This gives the protein CASSPPAGSSYEQYF.

The chain links TRBV4-2 to TRBJ1-2, with unresolved D. The CDR3 sequence is 14 residues long. Germline V CDR1 and CDR2: LGHNA, YNFKEQ. Trimming removed 7 bases from V and 5 bases from J, with 17 bases in between. The CDR3 DNA sequence: TGTGCCAGCAAGGAGCCCATGAGCCTTTATGGCTACACCTTC. Translated, it gives CASKEPMSLYGYTF.

The rearrangement links TRBV6-5 to TRBJ1-2; D may be TRBD1 (6 bases). Germline CDR1 and CDR2: MNHEY and SVGAGI. V shed 3 bases and J shed 8 bases, with 16 bases lying between them. This CDR3 contains 14 residues. CDR3: CASSYTGFTGGYTF. The CDR3 coding sequence is TGTGCCAGCAGTTATACAGGGTTCACGGGGGGCTACACCTTC.

The rearrangement links TRBV29-1 to TRBJ2-7; TRBD1 is a possible D gene (6 bases). Deletions cut 4 bases from V and 2 bases from J, with 12 bases between. Germline V gene data show CDR1 as SQVTM and CDR2 as ANQGSEA. CDR3 length: 13 residues. CDR3 nucleotides: TGCAGCGTTGCTCCAGGGGACCCCTACGAGCAGTACTTC. This sequence encodes CSVAPGDPYEQYF.

The gene calls are TRBV2 and TRBJ1-2, with a possible D match to TRBD1 (5 bases). V lost 7 bases and J 2 bases, leaving 14 bases between the germline ends. The germline V gene encodes CDR1 SNHLY and CDR2 FYNNEI. The CDR3 totals 14 residues. This CDR3 reads CASTLRAGNYGYTF. The CDR3 nucleotides are TGTGCCAGCACCCTAAGGGCAGGGAACTATGGCTACACCTTC. Using reference TRBV2 and TRBJ1-2 for the parts outside the CDR3, the full variable domain is EPEVTQTPSHQVTQMGQEVILRCVPISNHLYFYWYRQILGQKVEFLVSFYNNEISEKSEIFDDQFSVERPDGSNFTLKIRSTKLEDSAMYFCASTLRAGNYGYTFGSGTRLTVV.

The chain combines TRBV9 with TRBJ2-5; 7 bases are a match to TRBD2. Trimming cost V 4 bases and J 4 bases; bases outside gene matches: 13. Per the germline V gene, CDR1 is SGDLS and CDR2 is YYNGEE. This CDR3 has 16 amino acids. The CDR3 nucleotides read TGTGCCAGCAGCCTAGGGGAGGGCCCGAGAGGAGAGACCCAGTACTTC. Its translation: CASSLGEGPRGETQYF. The full variable domain, its missing parts supplied by reference TRBV9 and TRBJ2-5, is DSGVTQTPKHLITATGQRVTLRCSPRSGDLSVYWYQQSLDQGLQFLIQYYNGEERAKGNILERFSAQQFPDLHSELNLSSLELGDSALYFCASSLGEGPRGETQYFGPGTRLLVL.

A few counts support this clone. This sequence joins TRBV7-9 and TRBJ2-3; 7 bases align to TRBD2. Germline CDR1 and CDR2: SEHNR and FQNEAQ (reference sequence). The CDR3 spans 16 residues. The V gene end was trimmed by 4 bases and the J gene end by 2 bases; junction bases not matched to a gene: 9. The CDR3 sequence: CASSSGLDHPTDTQYF. CDR3 DNA: TGTGCCAGCAGCTCAGGACTAGATCATCCCACAGATACGCAGTATTTT.

This chain joins TRBV13 and TRBJ2-1, with D possibly matching TRBD2 (6 bases). V dropped 8 bases and J dropped 7 bases, with 18 bases sitting between them. The CDR3 is 14 residues long. CDR1 PRHDT and CDR2 FYEKMQ come from the germline V gene (reference sequence). In DNA, the CDR3 is TGTGCCAGCGGTGTTGCAGACCTAGCGAATGAGCAGTTCTTC. It yields the protein CASGVADLANEQFF. The complete variable domain, with remaining parts taken from reference TRBV13 and TRBJ2-1, reads AAGVIQSPRHLIKEKRETATLKCYPIPRHDTVYWYQQGPGQDPQFLISFYEKMQSDKGSIPDRFSAQQFSDYHSELNMSSLELGDSALYFCASGVADLANEQFFGPGTRLTVL.

This chain uses TRBV19 with TRBJ1-1; tentatively, D is TRBD1 (6 bases). V lost 7 bases and J 4 bases, leaving 13 bases between the germline ends. Germline values: CDR1 LNHDA, CDR2 SQIVND (reference sequence). The CDR3 is made up of 13 amino acids. The DNA for the CDR3 is TGTGCCAGTAAAAGACAGGAGCGCACTGAAGCTTTCTTT. The encoded protein is CASKRQERTEAFF.

The chain has TRBV11-2 and TRBJ2-3; the match to TRBD2 covers 9 bases. The CDR3 is 12 amino acids. Trimming took 5 bases from V and 6 from J; bases not matched to a gene: 0. CDR1 is SGHAT, CDR2 FQNNGV, per germline. CDR3 loop: CASSLAGDTQYF. CDR3 bases: TGTGCCAGCAGCCTAGCGGGGGATACGCAGTATTTT.

This clone was found a few times. The chain couples TRBV25-1 to TRBJ1-6; D uncertain. Germline-derived CDR1 and CDR2 are MGHDK and SYGVNS. The CDR3 loop spans 12 amino acids. The germline V and J ends were trimmed by 8 bases and 8 bases, with 10 bases remaining between them. The CDR3 protein is CASQSVHSPLHF. The CDR3, as DNA: TGTGCCAGCCAGTCCGTCCATTCACCCCTCCACTTT. The full variable domain, its missing parts supplied by reference TRBV25-1 and TRBJ1-6, is EADIYQTPRYLVIGTGKKITLECSQTMGHDKMYWYQQDPGMELHLIHYSYGVNSTEKGDLSSESTVSRIRTEHFPLTLESARPSHTSQYLCASQSVHSPLHFGNGTRLTVT.

V and J are TRBV13 and TRBJ2-2; the D is unclear. The V end was cut by 4 bases, the J end by 5 bases, with 11 bases between. This CDR3 has 14 amino acids. Germline CDR1 reads PRHDT; CDR2 reads FYEKMQ (reference sequence). CDR3 region: CASSSVEATGELFF. The CDR3, as DNA: TGTGCCAGCAGCTCGGTAGAAGCGACCGGGGAGCTGTTTTTT.

The chain recombines TRBV6-5 with TRBJ2-7; 9 bases map to TRBD1. CDR3 length equals 15 residues. V dropped 5 bases and J dropped 8; count of bases not matched to a gene: 13. Per the germline V gene, CDR1 is MNHEY and CDR2 is SVGAGI. CDR3 in DNA: TGTGCCAGCAGTCGCAACACCGGGACAGGGTATAAGCAGTACTTC. Encoded protein: CASSRNTGTGYKQYF.

For this clone: Sequence at one end of the junction differs from germline and may be a read error. The rearrangement joins TRBV7-9 to TRBJ1-6, with D unresolved. The CDR3 totals 17 residues. CDR1 is SEHNR, CDR2 FQNEAQ, per germline (reference sequence). The CDR3 loop reads CSSSFFTVRIYNSPLHF. DNA for the CDR3: TGTTCCAGCAGCTTTTTTACAGTCCGCATCTATAATTCACCCCTCCACTTT. Full variable domain (remainder filled in from reference TRBV7-9 and TRBJ1-6): DTGVSQNPRHKITKRGQNVTFRCDPISEHNRLYWYRQTLGQGPEFLTYFQNEAQLEKSRLLSDRFSAERPKGSFSTLEIQRTEQGDSAMYLCSSSFFTVRIYNSPLHFGNGTRLTVT.

This rearrangement joins TRBV6-5 to TRBJ1-4; TRBD1 aligns across 9 bases. This CDR3 has 14 residues. After removal of 7 bases from V and 8 bases from J, the junction contained 8 bases not matched to a gene. Germline CDR1 and CDR2: MNHEY and SVGAGI. The CDR3 region is CASTEQQGAEKLFF. In DNA form, the CDR3 reads TGTGCCAGCACCGAGCAACAGGGGGCAGAAAAACTGTTTTTT.

This chain joins TRBV19 and TRBJ1-2, with TRBD1 matching over 7 bases. CDR1 and CDR2 (germline): LNHDA, SQIVND (reference sequence). This CDR3 is built from 15 residues. With 5 bases clipped from V and 8 bases from J, the junction kept 14 bases outside the gene matches. CDR3 in DNA: TGTGCCAGTAGTTTATGGACAGGCCCCCATGACGGCTACACCTTC. Protein: CASSLWTGPHDGYTF. The full variable domain, with the rest looked up from reference TRBV19 and TRBJ1-2, is DGGITQSPKYLFRKEGQNVTLSCEQNLNHDAMYWYRQDPGQGLRLIYYSQIVNDFQKGDIAEGYSVSREKKESFPLTVTSAQKNPTAFYLCASSLWTGPHDGYTFGSGTRLTVV.

This chain links TRBV5-1 with TRBJ2-1, with a possible D match to TRBD1 (5 bases). Germline-derived CDR1 and CDR2 are SGHRS and YFSETQ. The V end was cut by 0 bases, the J end by 0 bases, with 7 bases between. This CDR3 is 15 amino acids long. The CDR3 is CASSLGQTSYNEQFF. CDR3 in DNA: TGCGCCAGCAGCTTGGGACAGACCTCCTACAATGAGCAGTTCTTC.

This clone came up a few times. The CDR3 here is CASSLWSGGPSDTQYF. In DNA form, the CDR3 reads TGTGCCAGCAGCTTATGGTCGGGGGGCCCCTCAGATACGCAGTATTTT. The chain recombines TRBV7-2 with TRBJ2-3, with a tentative D call TRBD2 (7 bases). The CDR3 is made up of 16 amino acids. Trimming pared 2 bases from V and 4 bases from J, leaving 16 bases between. CDR1 is SGHTA and CDR2 is FQGNSA in the germline V gene. Using reference TRBV7-2 and TRBJ2-3 for the parts outside the CDR3, the full variable domain is GAGVSQSPSNKVTEKGKDVELRCDPISGHTALYWYRQSLGQGLEFLIYFQGNSAPDKSGLPSDRFSAERTGGSVSTLTIQRTQQEDSAVYLCASSLWSGGPSDTQYFGPGTRLTVL.